This TCR beta chain was profiled in a study of shared clonotypes between healthy human individuals (dated by TCRdb to 2018 to 2021). Regarding the research as a whole: A few men and a couple of women, aged 18 to 49 years, made up the cohort. Leukapheresis yielded between about 0.85 and 10 billion PBMCs per donor. To estimate repertoire size and how much clonotype sharing occurs between individuals, the study deeply sequenced the blood TCR repertoires of several healthy adults. To increase sequencing depth and limit assay-specific biases, TCR repertoire library preparation and sequencing were carried out by different laboratories using diverse techniques.

Including the terminal cysteine and phenylalanine, the CDR3 comprises 14 residues. Of the read, only the CDR3 DNA is kept; its 42 bases are in frame from base 1. CDR1 and CDR2 are drawn from the germline V gene: SGHTA, FQGNSA. Trimming removed 5 bases from V and 5 bases from J, leaving 13 bases between the germline ends. On the study overall, not on this receptor specifically: The genetic and exposure-history diversity represented was limited by the small number of donors. Sampling was limited to blood, and TCR repertoires in tissue likely differ from TCR repertoires in blood. Pairwise subsampling indicated that sequencing depth was expected to affect the degree of clonotype sharing among donors.

With respect to this clone: Its target antigen remains unknown. No base qualities exist here, and no much larger clone lies one base off it.

Donors were healthy HIV-negative adults with no recently reported acute infections or vaccinations. Every donor was a Caucasian adult living in Nashville, Tennessee, USA. For unsorted samples, tens of millions of PBMCs were counted, and genomic DNA was extracted using the QIAamp DNA Blood Mini kit. Blood was obtained by leukapheresis, after which PBMCs were separated by Ficoll-Histopaque density gradient centrifugation and cryopreserved in liquid nitrogen vapor phase. TCR CDR3 regions were amplified from genomic DNA by multiplex PCR using the deep immunoSEQ assay. Extracted genomic DNA from each cell subset was spread evenly across all wells of several immunoSEQ 96-well plates, with each plate serving as a replicate. For unsorted PBMC, around 330 ng genomic DNA, equal to tens of thousands of T cell genomes, was loaded into each replicate PCR. Ten immunoSEQ deep assay plates were used to sequence unsorted PBMC genomic DNA. Purified libraries were quantified with a Qubit 3.0 fluorometer, sized on a Bioanalyzer 2100, and re-quantified with the KAPA Library Quantification kit. Each immunoSEQ 96-well plate was sequenced on its own single-read 150-cycle Illumina NextSeq 550 flow cell. On the study's bioinformatics: Because the immunoSEQ output included only junctional sequences and no quality scores, the filtering could not be the same as the filtering used for full-length reads. Sequences were annotated with PyIR, a Python wrapper for IgBLAST v1.9, using IMGT germline references to assign V/J genes and CDR3. Any read was removed if the V/J assignment was weak (E-value above 1e-6), the CDR3 was missing, or the read contained stop codons, out-of-frame junctions, or ambiguous translated residues. V3J clonotypes were defined as sequences sharing the same inferred V gene, J gene, and CDR3 amino acid sequence. The percentage overlap between two repertoires was calculated by dividing the number of shared unique clonotypes by the size of the smaller repertoire. Richness of each repertoire was evaluated using RTK rarefaction, the Chao1 estimator, and Recon v2.1 estimates of unobserved clonotypes. The table comes from immuneACCESS by way of TCRdb, which keeps in-frame sequences with V and J called. Part of the clones is missing from these tables; in studies checked, under half for an unresolved V gene and the rest for unknown reasons. Clone size and V and J calls were adopted from that table, with D and trimming inferred from the DNA. In all, the sample holds around 500,000 clones, and about 82% of those were seen once. Under 15% of the sample belongs to the ten largest clones.

The TCR originated in a woman aged 40 to 50 in good health. Some clones in this sample may be carry-over from other donors' samples. The sample was PBMCs. The chain was built from TRBV7-2 and TRBJ2-1; tentative D gene TRBD2, with 6 bases matching. The sequenced DNA: TGTGCCAGCAGCCGTGTAGCGGTCGACAATGAGCAGTTCTTC. Protein translation: CASSRVAVDNEQFF.